The rows below give T cell receptor beta chains drawn from one sample of a study of blood T cell repertoires in COVID-19. Only in-frame clones appear in the TCRdb table, and some are missing; sequencing was by immunoSEQ multiplex PCR. In the table there are about 68,000 clones, roughly 80% of which are singletons. The material sequenced was peripheral blood. The origin of the receptors is a woman in her 50s with acute or convalescent COVID-19. The CDR3 runs from the conserved cysteine through the conserved F or W. D genes are given only for firm matches. The listing skips clone size in some rows; elsewhere it reads once, few, many or a size class.

abundance: .; v_gene: TRBV11-1; j_gene: TRBJ2-1; d_gene: TRBD2; CDR3nt: TGTGCCAGCAGCTTCGAGCGGGAGGCATACAATGAGCAGTTCTTC; CDR3aa: CASSFEREAYNEQFF
abundance: .; v_gene: TRBV5-1; j_gene: TRBJ2-1; d_gene: TRBD2; CDR3nt: TGCGCCAGCCATAGCGGGAGGTCCTACAATGAGCAGTTCTTC; CDR3aa: CASHSGRSYNEQFF
abundance: .; v_gene: TRBV2; j_gene: TRBJ1-5; d_gene: .; CDR3nt: TGTGCCAGCAGCTATGACAGGAGCAATCAGCCCCAGCATTTT; CDR3aa: CASSYDRSNQPQHF
abundance: .; v_gene: TRBV14; j_gene: TRBJ1-5; d_gene: TRBD1; CDR3nt: TGTGCCAGCAGCCAAGAACAGAGAGGACAGGGGATCCCTGAGCCCCAGCATTTT; CDR3aa: CASSQEQRGQGIPEPQHF
abundance: .; v_gene: TRBV7-9; j_gene: TRBJ2-3; d_gene: .; CDR3nt: TGTGCCAGCAGCCGATCTGGGAGAAGTGTTTCAGATACGCAGTATTTT; CDR3aa: CASSRSGRSVSDTQYF
abundance: .; v_gene: TRBV2; j_gene: TRBJ2-7; d_gene: .; CDR3nt: TGTGCCAGCCAGGTTGTCTACGAGCAGTACTTC; CDR3aa: CASQVVYEQYF
abundance: .; v_gene: TRBV7-3; j_gene: TRBJ1-6; d_gene: .; CDR3nt: TGTGCCAGCAGCCAAGAGGCGAATTCACCCCTCCACTTT; CDR3aa: CASSQEANSPLHF
abundance: .; v_gene: TRBV3-1/TRBV3-2; j_gene: TRBJ2-7; d_gene: .; CDR3nt: TGTGCCAGCAGCCCCGGGAGCTTTCCCTACGAGCAGTACTTC; CDR3aa: CASSPGSFPYEQYF
abundance: .; v_gene: TRBV29-1; j_gene: TRBJ1-2; d_gene: .; CDR3nt: TGCAGCGTATTGGACACGAACTATGGCTACACCTTC; CDR3aa: CSVLDTNYGYTF
abundance: .; v_gene: TRBV15; j_gene: TRBJ2-1; d_gene: TRBD2; CDR3nt: TGTGCCACCAGCGCTAGCGGGGAATCCTACAATGAGCAGTTCTTC; CDR3aa: CATSASGESYNEQFF
abundance: .; v_gene: TRBV10-3; j_gene: TRBJ1-4; d_gene: .; CDR3nt: TGTGCCTCCGGTGGAGGGGTCGATGAAAAACTGTTTTTT; CDR3aa: CASGGGVDEKLFF
abundance: .; v_gene: TRBV4-2; j_gene: TRBJ2-7; d_gene: TRBD1; CDR3nt: TGTGCCAGCAGCCGCTTCACAGGGGAAAGAGGGGAGCAGTACTTC; CDR3aa: CASSRFTGERGEQYF
abundance: .; v_gene: TRBV29-1; j_gene: TRBJ1-5; d_gene: TRBD1; CDR3nt: TGCAGCGCTGCGACAGGGTTCGATCAGCCCCAGCATTTT; CDR3aa: CSAATGFDQPQHF
abundance: .; v_gene: TRBV11-2; j_gene: TRBJ2-1; d_gene: .; CDR3nt: TGTGCCAGCAGCCCGACCGGGACTCGCAATGAGCAGTTCTTC; CDR3aa: CASSPTGTRNEQFF
abundance: once; v_gene: TRBV7-2; j_gene: TRBJ2-7; d_gene: TRBD1; CDR3nt: TGTGCCTCTCGTGCTGGGACAGGGCCCACCGAGCAGTACTTC; CDR3aa: CASRAGTGPTEQYF
abundance: .; v_gene: TRBV24-1; j_gene: TRBJ1-2; d_gene: TRBD1; CDR3nt: TGTGCCACCAGTGGGACAGGCGATGGCTACACCTTC; CDR3aa: CATSGTGDGYTF
abundance: .; v_gene: TRBV28; j_gene: TRBJ2-3; d_gene: .; CDR3nt: TGTGCCAGCAGTTTTACAGGCCCAGGGACGCAGTATTTT; CDR3aa: CASSFTGPGTQYF
abundance: few; v_gene: TRBV27; j_gene: TRBJ2-7; d_gene: TRBD2; CDR3nt: TGTGCCAGCAGTTTTCAGCGGGGGCAATCCTACGAGCAGTACTTC; CDR3aa: CASSFQRGQSYEQYF
abundance: once; v_gene: TRBV6-5; j_gene: TRBJ2-2; d_gene: TRBD2; CDR3nt: TGTGCCAGCAGTTCCAATAGCGGGATTATAACCGGGGAGCTGTTTTTT; CDR3aa: CASSSNSGIITGELFF
abundance: .; v_gene: TRBV12-5; j_gene: TRBJ1-2; d_gene: TRBD1; CDR3nt: TGTGCTAGTGGTTTGGGACTCCGACAGGGGGCTCTTTACTATGGCTACACCTTC; CDR3aa: CASGLGLRQGALYYGYTF
abundance: .; v_gene: TRBV13; j_gene: TRBJ1-3; d_gene: TRBD1; CDR3nt: TGTGCCAGCAGCATGGACAGGGGAAACACCATATATTTT; CDR3aa: CASSMDRGNTIYF
abundance: many; v_gene: TRBV5-1; j_gene: TRBJ1-1; d_gene: .; CDR3nt: TGCGCCAGCAGCCCGGGGGACACTGAAGCTTTCTTT; CDR3aa: CASSPGDTEAFF
abundance: .; v_gene: TRBV9; j_gene: TRBJ2-5; d_gene: TRBD2; CDR3nt: TGTGCCAGCAGCGCCGGACCCACTAGCGGGGTGGAGACCCAGTACTTC; CDR3aa: CASSAGPTSGVETQYF
abundance: .; v_gene: TRBV27; j_gene: TRBJ1-1; d_gene: .; CDR3nt: TGTGCCAGCAGTCGTCCTGGGGGGTGGGAAGCTTTCTTT; CDR3aa: CASSRPGGWEAFF
abundance: .; v_gene: TRBV12-5; j_gene: TRBJ2-1; d_gene: TRBD1; CDR3nt: TGTGCTAGTGCCACAACAGGGGCCTACAATGAGCAGTTCTTC; CDR3aa: CASATTGAYNEQFF
abundance: .; v_gene: TRBV7-9; j_gene: TRBJ1-4; d_gene: .; CDR3nt: TGTGCCAGCAGCGGGCGGGGTCACGCGGATGAAAAACTGTTTTTT; CDR3aa: CASSGRGHADEKLFF
abundance: .; v_gene: TRBV4-1; j_gene: TRBJ1-4; d_gene: TRBD1; CDR3nt: TGCGCCAGCAGCCGTACCGGGACAGGGGGTGAAAAACTGTTTTTT; CDR3aa: CASSRTGTGGEKLFF
abundance: .; v_gene: TRBV6-2/TRBV6-3; j_gene: TRBJ1-5; d_gene: TRBD1; CDR3nt: TGTGCCAGCAGTCACAGGGGTTCAGGGCAGCCCCAGCATTTT; CDR3aa: CASSHRGSGQPQHF
abundance: .; v_gene: TRBV7-8; j_gene: TRBJ1-2; d_gene: .; CDR3nt: TGTGCCAGCAGCTTAAAATACGGTGACTATGGCTACACCTTC; CDR3aa: CASSLKYGDYGYTF
abundance: .; v_gene: TRBV3-1/TRBV3-2; j_gene: TRBJ2-3; d_gene: TRBD2; CDR3nt: TGTGCCAGCAGCCCCGGACTAGCGGGGACCTCAGATACGCAGTATTTT; CDR3aa: CASSPGLAGTSDTQYF
abundance: .; v_gene: TRBV6-2/TRBV6-3; j_gene: TRBJ2-3; d_gene: .; CDR3nt: TGTGCCAGCAGTTACCGAACTAGCACAGATACGCAGTATTTT; CDR3aa: CASSYRTSTDTQYF
abundance: few; v_gene: TRBV7-2; j_gene: TRBJ2-5; d_gene: TRBD2; CDR3nt: TGTGCCAGCAGCGGGACTAGCGGGGCACCCGGGTTCCAAGAGACCCAGTACTTC; CDR3aa: CASSGTSGAPGFQETQYF
abundance: .; v_gene: TRBV11-3; j_gene: TRBJ1-2; d_gene: .; CDR3nt: TGTGCCAGCAGCTTAAGTGTCCCCAGGGCGAGCTATGGCTACACCTTC; CDR3aa: CASSLSVPRASYGYTF
abundance: .; v_gene: TRBV28; j_gene: TRBJ1-4; d_gene: .; CDR3nt: TGTGCCAGTCAGGGTCCCGCAACTAATGAAAAACTGTTTTTT; CDR3aa: CASQGPATNEKLFF
abundance: .; v_gene: TRBV29-1; j_gene: TRBJ2-5; d_gene: TRBD1; CDR3nt: TGCAGCGTTGGACAGGGGGGAGAGACCCAGTACTTC; CDR3aa: CSVGQGGETQYF
abundance: .; v_gene: TRBV5-6; j_gene: TRBJ2-5; d_gene: TRBD2; CDR3nt: TGTGCCAGCAAGCGGGAGATAGGAGAGACCCAGTACTTC; CDR3aa: CASKREIGETQYF
abundance: few; v_gene: TRBV11-3; j_gene: TRBJ2-2; d_gene: TRBD1; CDR3nt: TGTGCCAGCAAGTCGGGACAGGGTGAAAGGGCCGGGGAGCTGTTTTTT; CDR3aa: CASKSGQGERAGELFF
abundance: .; v_gene: TRBV5-1; j_gene: TRBJ1-4; d_gene: TRBD1; CDR3nt: TGCGCCAGCAGCTTGGGACAGGGTGATGAAAAACTGTTTTTT; CDR3aa: CASSLGQGDEKLFF
abundance: .; v_gene: TRBV7-3; j_gene: TRBJ1-1; d_gene: .; CDR3nt: TGTGCCAGCAGCGTCCAAGCGAACACTGAAGCTTTCTTT; CDR3aa: CASSVQANTEAFF
abundance: .; v_gene: TRBV6-5; j_gene: TRBJ2-2; d_gene: TRBD1; CDR3nt: TGTGCCAGCAGTTCCAGACAGGGGAACACCGGGGAGCTGTTTTTT; CDR3aa: CASSSRQGNTGELFF
abundance: .; v_gene: TRBV2; j_gene: TRBJ2-2; d_gene: .; CDR3nt: TGTGCCAGCAGTTTGGCCAGCCTAGGCACCGGGGAGCTGTTTTTT; CDR3aa: CASSLASLGTGELFF
abundance: .; v_gene: TRBV7-6; j_gene: TRBJ2-3; d_gene: TRBD2; CDR3nt: TGTGCCAGCAGCTCCGGGACTAGTGCAGATACGCAGTATTTT; CDR3aa: CASSSGTSADTQYF
abundance: .; v_gene: TRBV6-5; j_gene: TRBJ1-6; d_gene: .; CDR3nt: TGTGCCAGCAGTTACCAGGGCTATAATTCACCCCTCCACTTT; CDR3aa: CASSYQGYNSPLHF
abundance: .; v_gene: TRBV19; j_gene: TRBJ2-7; d_gene: TRBD2; CDR3nt: TGTGCCAGTAGTACATTCGGACTAGCGGGATCCTACGAGCAGTACTTC; CDR3aa: CASSTFGLAGSYEQYF